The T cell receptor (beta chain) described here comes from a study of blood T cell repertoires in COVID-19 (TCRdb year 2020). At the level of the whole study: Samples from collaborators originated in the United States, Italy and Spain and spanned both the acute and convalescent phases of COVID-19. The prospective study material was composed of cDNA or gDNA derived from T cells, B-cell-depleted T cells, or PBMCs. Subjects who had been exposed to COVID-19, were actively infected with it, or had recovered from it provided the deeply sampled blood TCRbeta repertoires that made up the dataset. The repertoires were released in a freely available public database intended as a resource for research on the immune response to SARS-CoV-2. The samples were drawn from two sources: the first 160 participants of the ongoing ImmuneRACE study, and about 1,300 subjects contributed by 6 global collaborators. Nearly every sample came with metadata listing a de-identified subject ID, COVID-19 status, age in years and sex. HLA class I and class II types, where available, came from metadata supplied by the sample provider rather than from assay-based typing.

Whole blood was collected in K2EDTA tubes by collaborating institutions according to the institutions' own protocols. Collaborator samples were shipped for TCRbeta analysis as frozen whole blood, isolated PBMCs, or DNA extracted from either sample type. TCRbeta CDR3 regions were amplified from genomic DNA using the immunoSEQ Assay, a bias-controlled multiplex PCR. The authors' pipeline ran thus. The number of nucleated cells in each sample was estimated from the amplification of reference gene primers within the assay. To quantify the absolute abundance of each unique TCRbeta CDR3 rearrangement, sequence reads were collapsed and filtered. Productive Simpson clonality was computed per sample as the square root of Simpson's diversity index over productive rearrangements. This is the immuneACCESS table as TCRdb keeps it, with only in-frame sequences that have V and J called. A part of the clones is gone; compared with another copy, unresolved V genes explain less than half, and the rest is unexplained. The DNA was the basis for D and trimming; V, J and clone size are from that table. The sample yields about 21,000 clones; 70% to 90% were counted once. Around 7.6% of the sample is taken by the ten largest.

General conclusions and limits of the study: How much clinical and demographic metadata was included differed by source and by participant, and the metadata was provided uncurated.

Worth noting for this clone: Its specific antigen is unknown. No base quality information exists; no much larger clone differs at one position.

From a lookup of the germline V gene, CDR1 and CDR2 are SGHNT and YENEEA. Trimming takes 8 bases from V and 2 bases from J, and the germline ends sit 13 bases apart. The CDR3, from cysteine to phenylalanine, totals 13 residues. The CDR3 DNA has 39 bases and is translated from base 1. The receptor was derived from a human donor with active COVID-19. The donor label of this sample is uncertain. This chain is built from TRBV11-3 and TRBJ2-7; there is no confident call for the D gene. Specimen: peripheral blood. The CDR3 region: CASPYYRTYEQYF. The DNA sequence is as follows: TGTGCCAGCCCTTACTACCGAACCTACGAGCAGTACTTC.